This T cell receptor (beta chain) was observed in a study of T cells expressing NK-cell markers. About the research overall: HCMV seropositivity marked most of the eight sequenced donors; one was seronegative.

With regard to this clonotype: As yet, its antigen is unknown.

Each CDR3 protein gets one entry in TCRdb, which reprocessed the 5' RACE reads and gives no DNA. The sample's table shows roughly 150,000 distinct CDR3 sequences. Study-wide findings and caveats: Several donors showed these clonotypes also leading the CD3+CD56-NKG2C+ fraction.

This clonotype was sampled from a man aged 18-70 years in good health. Sequencing was done on a sample of blood T cells: a sorted CD56 or NKG2C T cell subset, CD4+ or CD8+ T cells, or bulk PBMC T cells (not recorded which).

The CDR3: CASSFWGSRNQPQHF. The V call is TRBV12-3 or TRBV12-4, the J call TRBJ1-5. This CDR3 is 15 amino acids long.